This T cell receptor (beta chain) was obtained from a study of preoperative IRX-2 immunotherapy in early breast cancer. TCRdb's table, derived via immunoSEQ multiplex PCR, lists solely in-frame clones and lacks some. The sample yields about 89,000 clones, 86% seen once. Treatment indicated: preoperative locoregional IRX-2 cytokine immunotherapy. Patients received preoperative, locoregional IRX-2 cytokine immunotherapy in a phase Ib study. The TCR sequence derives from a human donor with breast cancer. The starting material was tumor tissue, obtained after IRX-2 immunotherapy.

The CDR3 coding sequence is TGTGCCAGCCAGGATGATGATCAAGAGACCCAGTACTTC. Protein: CASQDDDQETQYF. The chain uses TRBV6-8 and TRBJ2-5; D unresolved. The germline V gene encodes CDR1 MNHGY and CDR2 SAAAGT. There are 13 residues in the CDR3. Trimming removed 8 bases from V and 2 bases from J, with 12 bases in between.